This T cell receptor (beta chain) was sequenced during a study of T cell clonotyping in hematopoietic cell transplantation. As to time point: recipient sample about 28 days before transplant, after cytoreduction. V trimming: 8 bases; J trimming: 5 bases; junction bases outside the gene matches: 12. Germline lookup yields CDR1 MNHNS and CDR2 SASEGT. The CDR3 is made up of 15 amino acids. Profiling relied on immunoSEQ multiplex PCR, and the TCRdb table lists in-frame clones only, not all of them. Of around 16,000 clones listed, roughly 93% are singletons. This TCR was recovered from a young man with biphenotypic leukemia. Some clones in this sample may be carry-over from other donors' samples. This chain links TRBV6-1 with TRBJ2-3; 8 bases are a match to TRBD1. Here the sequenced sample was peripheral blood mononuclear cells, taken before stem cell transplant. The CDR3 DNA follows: TGTGCCAGCCCCGTCGTGACAGGGGAGGAAGATACGCAGTATTTT. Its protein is CASPVVTGEEDTQYF.